Listed here is a single T cell receptor (beta chain). No cognate antigen has been identified for it. An end of the junction does not agree with germline; a read error may underlie this. The source of the sample is a study of CDR3 diversity in severe acne (dated by TCRdb to the late 2010s). Library generation was performed with PCR. The instrument given in TCRdb is Illumina HiSeq 2000. TCRdb reprocessing: public reads trimmed at Q25 with fastp, clones called with MiXCR, in-frame beta chains kept. Under each unique CDR3 protein, matching rows form one entry showing the most common genes and DNA. The sample yields more than 70,000 distinct CDR3 sequences; approximately 52% were counted once. Together, the top ten hold around 9.1% of the sample. Sequencing was carried out using blood. The clonotype originates from a male donor in good health, serving as a control.

At the DNA level, the sequence is TGCAACGTTGGGGCCGGTGGTACCTTC. Its coded protein is CNVGAGGTF. The rearrangement combines TRBV29-1 with TRBJ1-2; TRBD1 is perhaps the D gene, given 5 matching bases. Including cysteine and phenylalanine, the CDR3 has 9 amino acids. CDR3 DNA is the only sequence kept; it has 27 bases, read in frame from the first base. The germline V gene encodes CDR1 SQVTM and CDR2 ANQGSEA.